These 24 T cell receptor beta chains share one sample of origin, sequenced in a study of T-cell memory formation after mild COVID-19. TCRdb re-derived calls from the 5' RACE reads in MiXCR, one entry per CDR3 protein. The repertoire consists of about 340,000 distinct CDR3 sequences, with roughly 14% occurring once and the leading ten covering around 21%. Material: PBMCs or a T cell subset sorted from them (not recorded which). The receptors come from a man aged 18 to 30 who had mild COVID-19 (a few samples of this study predate the infection). Cell type and time point are not known.

There are many counts of this clonotype. V and J are TRBV2 and TRBJ1-1; D remains unclear. There are 13 residues in the CDR3. The V end lost 5 bases, the J end lost 5 bases, and 12 bases lay between the germline ends. The germline gives CDR1 SNHLY, CDR2 FYNNEI. CDR3 nucleotide sequence: TGTGCCAGCAGTTCCGGTGGGTTGACTGAAGCTTTCTTT. Encoded protein: CASSSGGLTEAFF.

At least ten counts were recorded for this clonotype. This chain connects TRBV7-2 to TRBJ2-5; D possibly corresponds to TRBD1 (6 bases). The V gene lost 0 bases and the J gene lost 2 bases, with 13 bases spanning the gap. The germline V gene encodes CDR1 SGHTA and CDR2 FQGNSA. This CDR3 has 16 amino acids. CDR3 sequence reads: CASSLAWTDRQETQYF. The CDR3 DNA sequence: TGTGCCAGCAGCTTAGCGTGGACAGACCGACAAGAGACCCAGTACTTC. The variable domain in full, completed from reference TRBV7-2 and TRBJ2-5, reads GAGVSQSPSNKVTEKGKDVELRCDPISGHTALYWYRQSLGQGLEFLIYFQGNSAPDKSGLPSDRFSAERTGGSVSTLTIQRTQQEDSAVYLCASSLAWTDRQETQYFGPGTRLLVL.

This clonotype was detected ten times or more. The V call is TRBV6-2 or TRBV6-3, the J call TRBJ2-5; D gene unclear. Between the trimmed V and J ends, which lost 7 bases and 5 bases, there was a span of 8 bases. Germline V gene sequence: CDR1 MNHEY, CDR2 SVGEGT. The CDR3 has 11 residues. The chain's CDR3 is CASILGETQYF. CDR3 DNA sequence: TGTGCCAGCATCCTGGGGGAGACCCAGTACTTC.

This chain uses TRBV28 with TRBJ1-2; 10 bases map to TRBD1. CDR1 MDHEN and CDR2 SYDVKM come from the germline V gene. With 5 bases clipped from V and 3 bases from J, the junction kept 9 bases outside the gene matches. The CDR3 length is 16 residues. This chain's CDR3 is CASSPSGQGEHYGYTF. In DNA, the CDR3 is TGTGCCAGCAGTCCGTCAGGACAGGGGGAACACTATGGCTACACCTTC.

The V gene is TRBV7-8, the J gene TRBJ2-3; a possible D gene is TRBD2 (5 bases). Germline CDR1 and CDR2: SGHVS and FQNEAQ. CDR3 length equals 16 residues. Trimming left V 0 bases short and J 4 bases short, with 14 bases between. The CDR3 region is CASSLASLGRADTQYF. The CDR3 nucleotides are TGTGCCAGCAGCTTAGCGTCACTAGGACGGGCAGATACGCAGTATTTT.

This clonotype has at least ten counts. V and J are TRBV29-1 and TRBJ2-7, with D uncertain. The CDR3 totals 12 residues. The ends were cut back, 1 base at V and 3 bases at J, with 7 bases in the middle. Germline CDR1 and CDR2: SQVTM and ANQGSEA. Here the CDR3 DNA reads TGCAGCGTTGAAGTAGCCGACTACGAGCAGTACTTC. This translates into CSVEVADYEQYF.

The rearrangement uses TRBV4-1 and TRBJ2-1; 9 bases are shared with TRBD1. From germline, CDR1 is MGHRA and CDR2 YSYEKL. J lost 7 bases, V lost 4 bases, and 8 bases had no gene match. The CDR3 has 15 residues. The CDR3 DNA sequence: TGCGCCAGCAGCCCTAGACAGGGGGTGAGGAATGAGCAGTTCTTC. Translation: CASSPRQGVRNEQFF.

The CDR3 loop reads CASSPTGGDYNEQFF. CDR3 DNA: TGTGCCAGCTCACCGACGGGGGGAGACTACAATGAGCAGTTCTTC. The chain carries TRBV18 and TRBJ2-1; the match to TRBD2 covers 7 bases. This CDR3 is built from 15 residues. Germline CDR1 KGHSH, CDR2 LQKENI. The ends lost 3 bases at V and 3 bases at J; junction bases unmatched: 5.

This clonotype was picked up a small number of times. This rearrangement joins TRBV20-1 to TRBJ1-5; D not certain. The CDR3 is 13 amino acids. Trimming took 3 bases from V and 4 from J, leaving 10 bases between them. Germline CDR1 and CDR2: DFQATT and SNEGSKA (reference sequence). CDR3 sequence: CSASWEMNQPQHF. The CDR3 bases are TGCAGTGCTAGTTGGGAAATGAATCAGCCCCAGCATTTT.

The sample holds a few counts of this clonotype. The chain joins TRBV7-9 to TRBJ2-7; D not resolved. This CDR3 contains 12 residues. V lost 6 bases and J lost 0, with 6 bases in between. Germline V gene data show CDR1 as SEHNR and CDR2 as FQNEAQ (reference sequence). This CDR3 is CASRRFSYEQYF. CDR3 DNA sequence: TGTGCCAGCAGACGTTTCTCCTACGAGCAGTACTTC.

The chain carries TRBV18 and TRBJ2-7; 7 bases are shared with TRBD2. The ends lost 2 bases at V and 0 bases at J; junction bases unmatched: 1. The CDR3 contains 14 residues. The germline CDR1 and CDR2 sequences are KGHSH and LQKENI. CDR3 nucleotides: TGTGCCAGCTCACCAACTAGCGACTCCTACGAGCAGTACTTC. It translates to CASSPTSDSYEQYF.

This clonotype appeared a few times. The V call is TRBV6-5, the J call TRBJ2-3; 7 bases are a match to TRBD2. The CDR3 runs to 12 residues. The germline V gene encodes CDR1 MNHEY and CDR2 SVGAGI. Germline trimming cut 5 bases from V and 6 bases from J; bases unmatched to any gene: 2. As DNA, the CDR3 is TGTGCCAGCAGTGGGGGGGGTGATACGCAGTATTTT. Its translation: CASSGGGDTQYF.

CDR3: CASSYKHQGDEQYF. In DNA form, the CDR3 reads TGTGCCAGCAGTTATAAGCACCAAGGGGACGAGCAGTACTTC. This chain joins TRBV27 and TRBJ2-7, with TRBD1 as a possible D gene (5 bases). The CDR3 contains 14 residues. The germline V gene has CDR1 MNHEY and CDR2 SMNVEV (reference sequence). V lost 4 bases and J 5 bases, leaving 15 bases between the germline ends.

CDR3 DNA: TGTGCCAGCAGTTTAAAGGGAGGCGAGCAGTACGTC. As protein: CASSLKGGEQYV. The chain is built from TRBV28 and TRBJ2-7, with D perhaps TRBD2 (6 bases). Trimming cost V 2 bases and J 6 bases, with 8 bases left between them. The CDR3 has 12 amino acids. Germline V gene lookup returns CDR1 MDHEN and CDR2 SYDVKM.

J is TRBJ1-6 and V is TRBV20-1; unclear D gene. CDR3 length: 13 residues. The germline CDR1 and CDR2 sequences are DFQATT and SNEGSKA (reference sequence). V shed 2 bases and J shed 7 bases, with 9 bases lying between them. CDR3 protein: CSARRTGNSPLHF. The CDR3 DNA sequence: TGCAGTGCTAGAAGGACGGGGAATTCACCCCTCCACTTT.

V is TRBV7-2 and J is TRBJ2-3; TRBD1 agrees at 8 bases. In germline, CDR1 is SGHTA, CDR2 FQGNSA. V was pared by 1 base and J by 6 bases, with 6 bases of the junction left unmatched. The CDR3 consists of 15 residues. As DNA, the CDR3 is TGTGCCAGCAGCTTAGTGCAGGGGGCGGTTGATACGCAGTATTTT. Translation gives CASSLVQGAVDTQYF.

This clonotype was picked up a small number of times. The chain uses TRBV6-2 or TRBV6-3 and TRBJ1-2; a weak D match, TRBD1 (6 bases). Germline V gene data show CDR1 as MNHEY and CDR2 as SVGEGT. The CDR3 runs 15 residues. Deletions cut 3 bases from V and 4 bases from J, with 15 bases between. The CDR3 is CASSYERGQIYGYTF. The CDR3 DNA reads as TGTGCCAGCAGTTATGAACGTGGACAGATCTATGGCTACACCTTC.

This clonotype was detected a few times. The genes are TRBV18 and TRBJ1-5, with 7 bases identical to TRBD1. Germline V gene lookup returns CDR1 KGHSH and CDR2 LQKENI. J gave up 0 bases and V 5 bases, and 4 bases lay outside the gene matches. The CDR3 spans 15 residues. CDR3 protein: CASSSTGVSNQPQHF. The CDR3 region has the DNA TGTGCCAGCTCATCCACAGGGGTTAGCAATCAGCCCCAGCATTTT.

The rearrangement uses TRBV20-1 and TRBJ2-5; D assignment may be TRBD1 or TRBD2 (6 bases each). CDR3 length: 13 amino acids. CDR1 is DFQATT and CDR2 is SNEGSKA in the germline V gene (reference sequence). Trimming left V 6 bases short and J 3 bases short, with 14 bases between. In nucleotides, the CDR3 is TGCAGTGCGACCGGGGGCTACAAAGAGACCCAGTACTTC. Residues: CSATGGYKETQYF.

This chain links TRBV7-2 with TRBJ2-2, with 7 bases aligning to TRBD1. Germline trimming cut 7 bases from V and 4 bases from J; bases unmatched to any gene: 15. CDR3 size: 17 residues. Germline V gives CDR1 SGHTA, CDR2 FQGNSA. The DNA for the CDR3 is TGTGCCAGCAACCCGCGCAGAGACAGGGCGGCCACCGGGGAGCTGTTTTTT. As protein: CASNPRRDRAATGELFF.

This clonotype was counted only a few times. This sequence joins TRBV12-3 or TRBV12-4 and TRBJ2-3, with TRBD2 matching over 11 bases. With V trimmed by 7 bases and J by 2 bases, 11 bases remained unmatched. The CDR3 consists of 17 residues. Written as DNA, the CDR3 is TGTGCCAGCAAAAACCCACTAGCGGGGGCAAACACAGATACGCAGTATTTT. Translating gives CASKNPLAGANTDTQYF.

The chain links TRBV6-2 or TRBV6-3 to TRBJ2-3; a weak D match, TRBD2 (5 bases). The CDR3 covers 13 residues. V was shortened by 4 bases and J by 4 bases, with 9 bases between the two germline ends. Germline assignment: CDR1 MNHEY and CDR2 SVGEGT. Here the CDR3 reads CASSWENSDTQYF. CDR3 sequence (DNA): TGTGCCAGCAGTTGGGAGAATTCAGATACGCAGTATTTT.

The chain carries TRBV7-2 and TRBJ2-5; 8 nucleotides line up with TRBD2. Germline values: CDR1 SGHTA, CDR2 FQGNSA. Unmatched junction bases numbered 15, after V lost 8 bases and J lost 7 bases. This CDR3 has 15 amino acids. CDR3 sequence reads: CASRPIAGLRGTQYF. The CDR3 DNA reads TGTGCCAGCCGACCAATAGCGGGGCTAAGGGGGACCCAGTACTTC.

J is TRBJ2-7 and V is TRBV7-2; D remains ambiguous. The CDR3 consists of 14 residues. The germline gives CDR1 SGHTA, CDR2 FQGNSA. Deletions cut 5 bases from V and 1 base from J, with 12 bases between. Here the CDR3 reads CASSQPDGSYEQYF. The CDR3 bases are TGTGCCAGCAGCCAACCGGACGGGTCCTACGAGCAGTACTTC.